This TCR beta chain was recovered during a study of shared clonotypes between healthy human individuals (dated by TCRdb to 2020 to 2021). With regard to the full study: The cohort comprised a couple of women and a few men aged 18 to 49 years. For each donor, three plates each were used for CD4 naive and CD4 memory, two plates were used for CD8 naive, and one plate was used for CD8 memory. To estimate repertoire size and how much clonotypes are shared between individuals, the study performed deep sequencing of blood TCR repertoires from five healthy adults. To increase sequencing depth and limit assay-specific biases, different laboratories used diverse techniques to prepare libraries and sequence TCR repertoires. Between about 0.85 and 9.5 billion PBMCs per donor were obtained by leukapheresis. Overall results and qualifications from the work: Roughly 5% of naive CD4, 3.5% of naive CD8, approximately 2% of memory CD4, and approximately 0.39% of memory CD8 clonotypes were shared across several donors. Compared with non-shared clonotypes, the clonotypes found in all four sorted-subset donors had higher generation probabilities. Because the study included only a small number of donors, the genetic and exposure-history diversity represented was limited. Sampling was restricted to blood, and TCR repertoires in tissues likely differ from the TCR repertoires found in blood. Incomplete sequencing was indicated by rarefaction of sorted-subset datasets, despite the large sequencing depth. Pairwise subsampling led to the expectation that sequencing depth would affect the degree of clonotype sharing among donors. Naive subsets generally had larger estimated clonotype richness than memory subsets did.

Via the germline V gene, CDR1 is SGHAT and CDR2 FQNNGV. Trimming accounts for 5 bases at V and 12 bases at J, while the number of junction bases matched to no gene is 14. Measured from the cysteine to the phenylalanine, the CDR3 is 14 residues long. Just CDR3 DNA is preserved here, 42 bases in frame from base 1. Using the deep immunoSEQ assay, multiplex PCR amplified TCR CDR3 regions from genomic DNA. Genomic DNA extracted from each cell subset was distributed evenly over all wells of several immunoSEQ 96-well plates, and each plate served as one replicate. For sorted subsets, around 0.2 ug of genomic DNA, equivalent to some 33,000 T cell genomes, went into each replicate PCR. The purified libraries were quantified using a Qubit 3.0 fluorometer, sized with a Bioanalyzer 2100, and then quantified again using the KAPA Library Quantification kit. Every immunoSEQ 96-well plate was sequenced on a separate single-read 150-cycle Illumina NextSeq 550 flow cell. Per the authors' processing: The immunoSEQ output contained only junctional sequences without quality scores, so filtering could not match that applied to full-length reads. To assign V/J genes and CDR3, sequences were annotated against IMGT germline references using PyIR, a Python wrapper for IgBLAST v1.9. Reads were removed for weak V/J assignments (E-value above 1e-6), missing CDR3, stop codons, out-of-frame junctions, or ambiguous translated residues. V3J clonotypes were defined by identical inferred V gene, J gene, and CDR3 amino acid sequence. To compute the percentage overlap between repertoires, the number of shared unique clonotypes was divided by the size of the smaller repertoire. Three approaches were used to assess repertoire richness: RTK rarefaction, the Chao1 estimator, and Recon v2.1 estimates of unobserved clonotypes. Generation probabilities were computed with OLGA for all TCRbeta clonotypes obtained by the gDNA method from four donors. As stored in TCRdb, this immuneACCESS dataset retains in-frame rearrangements with V and J assigned. A fraction of the clones does not appear; measured against another copy, unresolved V genes explain less than half of the discrepancy, and the remainder lacks a known reason. V, J and clone size are those of that table, while D and trimming were read from the DNA. This sample is represented by more than 2 million clones; around 95% of them were singletons. In total, the top ten clones hold around 0.13% of the sample.

The donors were healthy, HIV-negative adults with no recently reported acute infections or vaccinations. Every donor was a Caucasian adult residing in Nashville, Tennessee, USA. CD4+ T cells were enriched through magnetic negative selection, after which naive cells were positively selected on CD45RA and the remaining negative fraction served as the memory subset. After blood collection by leukapheresis, PBMCs were isolated using Ficoll-Histopaque density gradient centrifugation and then cryopreserved in the vapor phase of liquid nitrogen. Purity and quantity of every magnetically sorted T cell population were checked by analytical flow cytometry. Genomic DNA was isolated from each sorted fraction and quantified by UV absorbance on a Nanodrop 2000c. On this clone: What this receptor recognizes is not known. No much larger clone is present one base from it, and per-base qualities are unavailable.

Recombination connected TRBV11-2 to TRBJ1-1; a stretch of 8 junction bases matches TRBD1. Sequencing was carried out using naive CD4+ T cells sorted from blood. The cell subset or site label of this sample denotes: CD45RA+ positively selected. This receptor was taken from a man in his late teens or twenties in good health. The DNA sequence is as follows: TGTGCCAGCAGCCCCGAGGCTAGCAGGGGGCTTACTTTCTTT. This yields the protein CASSPEASRGLTFF.